This TCR beta chain is drawn from a study of cytomegalovirus exposure and HLA in healthy donors. Study context: Counted in an early data release were tens of millions of unique TCRs from HLA-typed donors.

Study-wide findings and caveats: Researchers reported in a later analysis that a missense DCLRE1C variant was tied to TCR beta V- and J-gene trimming. Listed as cytomegalovirus-associated were 164 TCR beta chains. In all likelihood, a cluster of highly shared sequence variants was a sequencing artifact.

For this clone: Its antigen remains unidentified.

PCR was performed using 60 Vbeta and 13 Jbeta primers. Assay: immunoSEQ multiplex PCR; the TCRdb copy retains only in-frame clones and omits some. Among 100,000 to 120,000 clones listed, roughly three quarters were seen once. CDR1 and CDR2 (germline): MNHNY, SVGAGI (reference sequence). The V gene end was trimmed by 5 bases and the J gene end by 7 bases; junction bases not matched to a gene: 4. The CDR3 is 13 amino acids. The V call is TRBV6-6, the J call TRBJ1-1, with TRBD1 matching over 10 bases. The sequence was obtained from a man aged 30 to 39 in good health and CMV-seropositive. What was sequenced was PBMCs. Written as DNA, the CDR3 is TGTGCCAGCAGTCGCGGACAGGGGGGTGAAGCTTTCTTT. This codes for CASSRGQGGEAFF.